This TCR beta chain stems from a study of T cell repertoires in cytomegalovirus infection. Turning to the study itself: The authors used CMV epitopes that were HLA-C-restricted (recently identified) and HLA-B-restricted (well studied). Signatures in public TCR beta sequences pointed to both CMV infection and matching HLA type. Study outcomes and limitations: The study found HLA-C-restricted CMV-specific TCR beta clonotypes dominating the ex vivo response.

This clonotype was detected only a few times. Antigen unknown. TCRdb reanalysed the reads using MiXCR and keeps one entry per CDR3 protein. In the table there are some 800,000 distinct CDR3 sequences, almost 30% of which are singletons. Germline values: CDR1 MGHRA, CDR2 YSYEKL. Trimming pared 2 bases from V and 3 bases from J, leaving 10 bases between. CDR3 length: 14 amino acids. Here the sequenced sample was cultured CD8+ T cells from PBMCs, taken from culture after CMV antigen stimulation. This clonotype was sampled from a human donor in good health (CMV status not recorded). Some clones in this sample may be carry-over from other donors' samples. J is TRBJ2-5 and V is TRBV4-1, with D possibly matching TRBD2 (6 bases). CDR3 sequence: CASSQYPGEETQYF. The DNA of the CDR3 is TGCGCCAGCAGCCAATATCCGGGGGAAGAGACCCAGTACTTC.